The 27 T cell receptor beta chains reported below all come from one sample, sequenced in a study of tumor-infiltrating lymphocytes in primary liver carcinoma. From approximately 0.5 ug of total RNA, TCR beta-specific cDNA was reverse-transcribed using a constant-region primer. Slightly modified ARM-PCR, run as three nested multiplex PCR rounds, produced the TCR beta libraries. Researchers ran the first two PCR rounds for 10 cycles each with TRBV1-TRBV30 forward primers and a C-beta reverse primer. TCRdb reprocessed the multiplex PCR reads with MiXCR, giving one entry per CDR3 protein. The sample shows approximately 330,000 distinct CDR3 sequences, roughly two thirds of them seen only once. RNA isolated from unsorted whole blood supplied the blood RNA, with germline DNA also extracted. The source material was peripheral blood. Receptor source: a man aged 40-55 years with primary liver carcinoma and hepatitis B virus infection.

Notes on this clonotype: One end of the junction fails to match germline, which may point to a read error. The rearrangement uses TRBV5-6 and TRBJ2-7, with D possibly TRBD2 on 6 matching bases. Germline CDR1 is SGHDT and CDR2 is YYEEEE. This CDR3 has 12 amino acids. The CDR3 here is CASGFQDYEHYF. The CDR3 DNA sequence: TGTGCCAGCGGCTTCCAGGACTACGAGCACTACTTC.

This sequence joins TRBV7-9 and TRBJ1-3; D not resolved. Germline V gene data show CDR1 as SEHNR and CDR2 as FQNEAQ (reference sequence). This CDR3 has 15 amino acids. With 5 bases removed from V and 5 bases from J, the gap between germline ends came to 16 bases. The CDR3 reads CASSQSDSVRNTIYF. The DNA for the CDR3 is TGTGCCAGCAGCCAGTCGGACTCAGTCAGAAACACCATATATTTT.

This rearrangement joins TRBV14 to TRBJ1-1; no definite D call. CDR1 and CDR2 (germline): SGHDN, FVKESK. With 4 bases removed from V and 6 bases from J, the gap between germline ends came to 15 bases. This CDR3 comprises 14 residues. The DNA for the CDR3 is TGTGCCAGCAGCCCAAATACATGGCACCCTGAAGCTTTCTTT. This translates into CASSPNTWHPEAFF. The whole variable domain, remainder taken from reference TRBV14 and TRBJ1-1, is EAGVTQFPSHSVIEKGQTVTLRCDPISGHDNLYWYRRVMGKEIKFLLHFVKESKQDESGMPNNRFLAERTGGTYSTLKVQPAELEDSGVYFCASSPNTWHPEAFFGQGTRLTVV.

As DNA, the CDR3 is TGTGCCAGCAGCTTTCGGGGCAGTGCCAACGAGCAGTACTTC. Translated, it gives CASSFRGSANEQYF. V is TRBV7-8 and J is TRBJ2-7; TRBD1 or TRBD2 may be the D gene (5 bases each). CDR1 is SGHVS, CDR2 FQNEAQ, per germline. CDR3 length: 14 residues. V was pared by 3 bases and J by 5 bases, with 14 bases between.

The chain recombines TRBV5-5 with TRBJ2-5; possibly TRBD1 or TRBD2 for D (5 bases each). The germline gives CDR1 SGHKS, CDR2 YYEKEE (reference sequence). This CDR3 is built from 15 residues. Deletions cut 4 bases from V and 4 bases from J, with 17 bases between. The DNA of the CDR3 is TGTGCCAGCAGCCGGGGCCTAACCGGCCCAGAGACCCAGTACTTC. Translation gives CASSRGLTGPETQYF.

This clonotype has ten or more counts. This chain connects TRBV4-1 to TRBJ2-3, with 12 nucleotides matching TRBD2. The ends lost 8 bases at V and 5 bases at J; junction bases unmatched: 17. The CDR3 length is 18 residues. CDR1 and CDR2 from the germline V gene are MGHRA and YSYEKL. CDR3 amino acids: CASRLRLAGGPGGDTQYF. The CDR3, as DNA: TGCGCCAGCCGCCTGAGGCTAGCGGGAGGGCCCGGGGGAGATACGCAGTATTTT.

This clonotype occurred many times. The CDR3 sequence: CASSRTREGYEQYF. In DNA, the CDR3 is TGTGCCAGCAGTCGTACTAGGGAGGGTTACGAGCAGTACTTC. V is TRBV6-6 and J is TRBJ2-7; 7 bases line up with TRBD2. This CDR3 contains 14 residues. Germline V gives CDR1 MNHNY, CDR2 SVGAGI (reference sequence). V dropped 5 bases and J dropped 4; count of bases not matched to a gene: 8.

In the case of this clonotype: Being one base from a much bigger clone, this may be a read error. The chain links TRBV14 to TRBJ2-5; no reliable D call. CDR3 length: 12 residues. The V end lost 0 bases, the J end lost 9 bases, and 8 bases lay between the germline ends. Germline CDR1 is SGHDN and CDR2 is FVKESK. CDR3: CASSQEQVAQYF. The CDR3 region has the DNA TGTGCCAGCAGCCAAGAGCAGGTGGCCCAGTACTTC.

This clonotype was seen repeatedly, ten times or more. The chain is built from TRBV5-1 and TRBJ2-5; the D is unclear. The CDR3 length is 12 residues. V was cut by 0 bases and J by 6 bases, with 6 bases left in between. The germline V gene encodes CDR1 SGHRS and CDR2 YFSETQ. The CDR3 nucleotides read TGCGCCAGCAGCTTGGACCAGAAGACCCAGTACTTC. It specifies CASSLDQKTQYF.

This clonotype was observed a few times. V usage is TRBV6-5 and J usage is TRBJ2-7, with TRBD2 matching over 10 bases. Germline-derived CDR1 and CDR2 are MNHEY and SVGAGI. This CDR3 has 13 residues. V shed 7 bases and J 3 bases; nucleotides not matched to a gene: 3. CDR3: CASTRLAGYEQYF. CDR3 nucleotide sequence: TGTGCCAGCACCCGACTAGCGGGCTACGAGCAGTACTTC.

J is TRBJ2-1 and V is TRBV6-1; 9 bases fit TRBD2. The germline gives CDR1 MNHNS, CDR2 SASEGT. The ends lost 0 bases at V and 16 bases at J; junction bases unmatched: 16. This CDR3 has 16 amino acids. CDR3 bases: TGTGCCAGCAGTGAAGCGACTAGCGGTAGGGGGCGAGAGCTCTTCTTC. This gives the protein CASSEATSGRGRELFF.

A word on this clonotype: One junction end does not reproduce the germline sequence, and a read error may be involved. The rearrangement uses TRBV6-2 or TRBV6-3 and TRBJ1-2, with 7 bases that match TRBD1. Per the germline V gene, CDR1 is MNHEY and CDR2 is SVGEGT. The CDR3 extends over 16 amino acids. The DNA of the CDR3 is TGTTCCAGGAGTACCAAACCGAGACAGGGCTCGTCTGGCTACACCTTC. Residues: CSRSTKPRQGSSGYTF.

To note about this clonotype: A read error may explain this, as a much larger clone is one base away. The chain combines TRBV5-6 with TRBJ2-7, with D possibly called TRBD1 or TRBD2 (5 bases each). Trimming took off 8 bases at V and 2 bases at J, with 17 bases between the two ends. Germline V gene lookup returns CDR1 SGHDT and CDR2 YYEEEE. The CDR3 totals 14 residues. The DNA of the CDR3 is TGTGCCAGGACCCGGGGCCAGGAGACCTACGAGCAGTACTTC. The encoded protein is CARTRGQETYEQYF.

In its sample, this clonotype was seen many times. V usage is TRBV5-5 and J usage is TRBJ2-2; possibly TRBD1 or TRBD2 for D (5 bases each). The germline V and J ends were trimmed by 4 bases and 6 bases, with 19 bases remaining between them. CDR3 length equals 16 residues. The germline V gene has CDR1 SGHKS and CDR2 YYEKEE (reference sequence). The CDR3 is CASSPLLRGAAGELFF. The CDR3 nucleotides are TGTGCCAGCAGCCCCCTCCTGAGGGGCGCCGCCGGGGAGCTGTTTTTT.

This clonotype was seen many times. The V gene is TRBV6-5, the J gene TRBJ2-7; D ambiguous. The V end was cut by 0 bases, the J end by 2 bases, with 8 bases between. The CDR3 extends over 14 amino acids. Looked up from germline, CDR1 is MNHEY and CDR2 is SVGAGI. The CDR3 DNA reads as TGTGCCAGCAGTTACTCAGGAGCCGCCTACGAGCAGTACTTC. This sequence encodes CASSYSGAAYEQYF.

Note on this clonotype: This is likely a read error, given that the CDR3 carries no conserved phenylalanine or tryptophan at its end. The V and J genes are TRBV11-2 and TRBJ2-1; D possibly matches TRBD1 or TRBD2 (6 bases each). The CDR3 runs 15 residues. From germline, CDR1 is SGHAT and CDR2 FQNNGV. Trimming stripped 0 bases from V and 13 bases from J, with 19 bases between. The CDR3 here is CASSLDHREAETQFL. As DNA, the CDR3 is TGTGCCAGCAGCTTAGATCACAGGGAGGCTGAGACCCAGTTCTTA.

About this clonotype: Being one base from a much bigger clone, this may be a read error. This chain uses TRBV5-1 with TRBJ2-5; TRBD2 might be the D (6 bases). Germline CDR1 SGHRS, CDR2 YFSETQ. The CDR3 runs 15 residues. The CDR3 reads CSSSYREPGRETQYF. In nucleotides, the CDR3 is TGCTCCAGCAGCTACCGGGAGCCAGGGCGGGAGACCCAGTACTTC.

Of note for this clonotype: This is likely a read error, given that the CDR3 carries no conserved phenylalanine or tryptophan at its end. The chain links TRBV5-6 to TRBJ2-5; weak D call: TRBD2 (7 bases). Between the trimmed V and J ends, which lost 0 bases and 1 base, there was a span of 10 bases. Germline V gene lookup returns CDR1 SGHDT and CDR2 YYEEEE. This CDR3 comprises 15 residues. CDR3 in amino acids: CASSLGGGFQETQYL. Written as DNA, the CDR3 is TGTGCCAGCAGCTTGGGGGGGGGCTTCCAAGAGACCCAGTACCTC.

This clonotype occurred many times. J is TRBJ2-4 and V is TRBV13; D is ambiguous. CDR3 length: 14 residues. The V gene lost 0 bases and the J gene lost 0 bases, with 3 bases spanning the gap. Germline lookup yields CDR1 PRHDT and CDR2 FYEKMQ (reference sequence). This CDR3 is CASSLGVAKNIQYF. As DNA, the CDR3 is TGTGCCAGCAGCTTAGGCGTAGCCAAAAACATTCAGTACTTC.

The table lists this clonotype with many counts. The chain uses TRBV6-6 and TRBJ1-4; 9 bases line up with TRBD1. Trimming took 2 bases from V and 6 from J; bases not matched to a gene: 7. The CDR3 sequence is 16 residues long. Germline loops: CDR1 MNHNY, CDR2 SVGAGI (reference sequence). This chain's CDR3 is CASSYLVGQGDEKLFF. DNA of the CDR3: TGTGCCAGCAGTTACCTGGTGGGACAGGGAGATGAAAAACTGTTTTTT.

Notes on this clonotype: A much larger clone lies a single base off, so this may be a read error. The CDR3 protein is CASSYAGGFDLNTETFF. CDR3 sequence (DNA): TGTGCCAGCAGTTATGCCGGGGGTTTCGACCTGAACACTGAAACTTTCTTT. The rearrangement uses TRBV6-2 or TRBV6-3 and TRBJ1-1; tentative D call: TRBD1 (5 bases). Per the germline V gene, CDR1 is MNHEY and CDR2 is SVGEGT. There are 17 residues in the CDR3.

V gene TRBV19 combines with J gene TRBJ1-5; tentative D call: TRBD1 (6 bases). V was cut by 4 bases and J by 6 bases, with 13 bases left in between. Germline-derived CDR1 and CDR2 are LNHDA and SQIVND (reference sequence). The length of the CDR3 is 14 residues. The CDR3 spells CASSTGRGSQPQHF. The CDR3, as DNA: TGTGCCAGTAGTACCGGCAGGGGATCTCAGCCCCAGCATTTT.

Of note for this clonotype: Given a much more abundant clone one base away, this may be a read error. V usage is TRBV6-6 and J usage is TRBJ1-2; TRBD1 agrees at 10 bases. The V segment lost 7 bases and the J segment 9 bases; nucleotides outside the gene matches: 8. Germline-derived CDR1 and CDR2 are MNHNY and SVGAGI (reference sequence). The CDR3 is made up of 13 amino acids. The CDR3 bases are TGTGCCAGCACCGGGACAGGGGCATATTGCTACACCTTC. It is translated as CASTGTGAYCYTF.

About this clonotype itself: A read error is possible here, since a much larger clone lies one base away. The V call is TRBV6-2 or TRBV6-3, the J call TRBJ2-7; 9 bases align to TRBD1. The CDR3 is made up of 14 amino acids. Germline V gene data show CDR1 as MNHEY and CDR2 as SVGEGT. CDR3 region: CASSYGTGLYGQYF. The CDR3, as DNA: TGTGCCAGCAGTTACGGGACAGGGCTCTACGGGCAGTACTTC.

To note about this clonotype: It may be a read error: a sequence one base away is much more abundant. The rearrangement uses TRBV12-3 or TRBV12-4 and TRBJ2-5; either TRBD1 or TRBD2 may fit D (6 bases each). The CDR3 is 15 residues long. CDR3 amino acids: CASNTVLGGGETLYF. The CDR3 DNA sequence: TGTGCCAGCAATACCGTTTTGGGGGGCGGAGAGACCCTGTACTTC.

As concerns this clonotype: A much larger clone lies one base from this, so it may be a read error. The CDR3 DNA follows: TGTGCCAGCAGTTACACGGGGGCCCCTAACTATGACTACACCTTC. Its translation is CASSYTGAPNYDYTF. The rearrangement uses TRBV6-6 and TRBJ1-2, with D possibly TRBD1 on 6 matching bases. CDR1 and CDR2 from the germline V gene are MNHNY and SVGAGI (reference sequence). The CDR3 sequence is 15 residues long.

This clonotype has ten or more counts. The rearrangement joins TRBV4-1 to TRBJ2-7; D unclear. CDR1 MGHRA and CDR2 YSYEKL come from the germline V gene. With 1 base removed from V and 3 bases from J, the gap between germline ends came to 13 bases. This CDR3 is 15 amino acids long. CDR3 nucleotides: TGCGCCAGCAGCCAAGGAGTCTGGCAGGACTACGAGCAGTACTTC. Its translation is CASSQGVWQDYEQYF.